Detailed here is one T cell receptor (beta chain). The antigen remains undetermined. These data belong to a study of T cell responses to AZD1222 COVID-19 vaccine. Across the whole study: The study pooled second doses at about 4 or about 12 weeks.

Repertoires were generated with immunoSEQ multiplex PCR, while TCRdb's copy carries only in-frame clones and drops some. The repertoire consists of 130,000 or so clones, with under 90% occurring once and the leading ten covering about 6%. General observations from the study: The donors showed a predominance of white British ancestry and of females, with possible underestimation of clonal diversity. Two AZD1222 administrations were followed by greater Spike-specific TCR breadth and depth.

Germline-derived CDR1 and CDR2 are SGHRS and YFSETQ. V shed 4 bases and J shed 5 bases, with 12 bases lying between them. CDR3 length: 13 amino acids. The clonotype comes from an adult in good health. Sequenced here: peripheral blood, sampled on day 0 of AZD1222 vaccination. The V call is TRBV5-1, the J call TRBJ1-1; no clear D. CDR3 region: CASSLEGKTEAFF. CDR3 bases: TGCGCCAGCAGCCTGGAGGGTAAAACTGAAGCTTTCTTT.